This entry concerns a single T cell receptor beta chain. The CDR3 sequence is 14 residues long. Deletions cut 4 bases from V and 1 base from J, with 7 bases between. Germline assignment: CDR1 LNHDA and CDR2 SQIVND (reference sequence). The source of the sample is a study of blood T cell repertoires in COVID-19. Data came from immunoSEQ multiplex PCR; TCRdb stores just in-frame clones and leaves some out. The sample records approximately 210,000 clones, about 80% being singletons. This TCR derives from a man aged 35 to 55 who had recovered from COVID-19. The specimen was PBMCs or T cells enriched from blood (not recorded which). This chain joins TRBV19 and TRBJ2-2; D remains unclear. CDR3 loop: CASSKQQNTGELFF. The CDR3 bases are TGTGCCAGTAGTAAACAGCAGAACACCGGGGAGCTGTTTTTT.